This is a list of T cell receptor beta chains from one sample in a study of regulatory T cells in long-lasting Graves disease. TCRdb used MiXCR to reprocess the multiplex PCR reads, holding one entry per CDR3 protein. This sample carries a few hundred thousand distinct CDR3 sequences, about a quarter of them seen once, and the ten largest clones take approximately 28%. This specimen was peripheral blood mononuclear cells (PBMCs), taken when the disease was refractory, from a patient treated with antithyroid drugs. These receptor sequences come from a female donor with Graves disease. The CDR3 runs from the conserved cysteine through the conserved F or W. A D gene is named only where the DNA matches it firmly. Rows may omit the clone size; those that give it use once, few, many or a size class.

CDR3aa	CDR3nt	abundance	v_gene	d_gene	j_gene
CASSLVVGNTGELFF	TGCGCCAGCAGCTTGGTTGTAGGGAACACCGGGGAGCTGTTTTTT	many	TRBV5-1	NA	TRBJ2-2
CASSLGGTYYEQYF	TGCGCCAGCAGCTTGGGTGGGACTTACTACGAGCAGTACTTC	many	TRBV5-1	NA	TRBJ2-7
CASRPERGMNTEAFF	TGCGCCAGCCGACCGGAGAGGGGCATGAACACTGAAGCTTTCTTT	few	TRBV5-1	NA	TRBJ1-1
CASSGRASDYNEQFF	TGTGCCAGCAGCGGGCGGGCAAGTGATTACAATGAGCAGTTCTTC	NA	TRBV9	NA	TRBJ2-1
CASSLPGTDLETQYF	TGTGCCAGCAGTTTACCAGGGACAGACTTAGAGACCCAGTACTTC	few	TRBV28	TRBD1	TRBJ2-5
CAITSTRSEQYF	TGTGCCATCACCTCGACTAGATCCGAGCAGTACTTC	many	TRBV10-3	NA	TRBJ2-7
CASSLPGRAFF	TGTGCCAGCAGCTTACCGGGTCGAGCTTTCTTT	few	TRBV7-2	NA	TRBJ1-1
CASNVQGETEAFF	TGCGCCAGCAATGTACAGGGTGAAACTGAAGCTTTCTTT	many	TRBV5-1	NA	TRBJ1-1
CASSGLFYNEQFF	TGTGCCAGCAGTGGTCTATTCTACAATGAGCAGTTCTTC	NA	TRBV2	NA	TRBJ2-1
CASSLNRKGETQYF	TGTGCCAGCAGTCTGAACAGGAAGGGAGAGACCCAGTACTTC	many	TRBV6-1	NA	TRBJ2-5
CASSRSPQETQYF	TGTGCCAGCAGCCGGTCTCCCCAAGAGACCCAGTACTTC	few	TRBV25-1	NA	TRBJ2-5
CASSSDGTEAFF	TGTGCCAGCAGCTCGGACGGGACTGAAGCTTTCTTT	NA	TRBV7-9	NA	TRBJ1-1
CASRDQQGKSEAFF	TGTGCCAGCAGGGACCAACAGGGAAAGTCTGAAGCTTTCTTT	many	TRBV2	NA	TRBJ1-1
CASSGVETQYF	TGTGCCAGCAGTGGAGTTGAGACCCAGTACTTC	many	TRBV2	NA	TRBJ2-5
CASRKLAGERETQYF	TGTGCCAGTAGAAAACTAGCGGGAGAGAGGGAGACCCAGTACTTC	NA	TRBV19	TRBD2	TRBJ2-5
CASLQSVAGANVLTF	TGTGCCAGCCTTCAGTCCGTGGCCGGGGCCAACGTCCTGACTTTC	many	TRBV28	NA	TRBJ2-6
CASSLGQKALSHEQYF	TGTGCCAGCAGTTTAGGGCAGAAAGCTCTCTCCCACGAGCAGTACTTC	many	TRBV28	NA	TRBJ2-7
CASSRRAGANYGYTF	TGTGCCAGCAGCCGGAGGGCAGGAGCTAACTATGGCTACACCTTC	many	TRBV11-1	NA	TRBJ1-2
CASSGWVFGSYEQYF	TGTGCCAGCAGCGGCTGGGTATTCGGGTCCTACGAGCAGTACTTC	NA	TRBV5-6	NA	TRBJ2-7
CASNRWRGSGNQPQHF	TGTGCCAGTAACCGATGGCGGGGTTCGGGCAATCAGCCCCAGCATTTT	NA	TRBV19	NA	TRBJ1-5
CASSFGVQGIDTQYF	TGTGCCAGCAGTTTTGGGGTCCAGGGAATAGATACGCAGTATTTT	NA	TRBV27	NA	TRBJ2-3
CSASNLAGEETQYF	TGCAGTGCTAGTAATCTAGCGGGAGAAGAGACCCAGTACTTC	many	TRBV20-1	TRBD2	TRBJ2-5
CSAKTGSYEQYF	TGCAGTGCCAAGACTGGGTCCTACGAGCAGTACTTC	few	TRBV20-1	NA	TRBJ2-7
CASSVERGGSSYEQYF	TGTGCCAGCAGTGTTGAGCGGGGAGGGTCTTCCTACGAGCAGTACTTC	many	TRBV2	TRBD2	TRBJ2-7
CASRRDRRNEKLFF	TGTGCCAGCAGGAGGGACCGAAGAAATGAAAAACTGTTTTTT	many	TRBV2	NA	TRBJ1-4
CASSPEENTEAFF	TGTGCCAGCAGCCCTGAGGAGAACACTGAAGCTTTCTTT	NA	TRBV7-3	NA	TRBJ1-1
CASSLGDRGVGEKLFF	TGTGCCAGCAGCTTAGGAGACAGGGGAGTGGGTGAAAAACTGTTTTTT	NA	TRBV7-2	TRBD1	TRBJ1-4
CAISVSRAADTGELFF	TGTGCCATCAGTGTCTCAAGGGCAGCGGACACCGGGGAGCTGTTTTTT	few	TRBV10-3	NA	TRBJ2-2
CASSQRGAGGNTIYF	TGTGCCAGCAGCCAGAGGGGGGCCGGCGGAAACACCATATATTTT	few	TRBV3-1	NA	TRBJ1-3
CASSAYFDSAGNTIYF	TGTGCCAGCAGTGCCTACTTTGACAGTGCTGGAAACACCATATATTTT	many	TRBV2	NA	TRBJ1-3
CASRNYGQSDEQYF	TGTGCCAGCAGAAATTATGGACAGTCCGACGAGCAGTACTTC	few	TRBV7-9	NA	TRBJ2-7
CASTAAGFVPQHF	TGTGCCAGCACGGCAGCCGGTTTTGTGCCCCAGCATTTT	many	TRBV28	NA	TRBJ1-5
CASSQDPASGRRELFF	TGCGCCAGCAGCCAAGATCCGGCTAGCGGGAGAAGGGAGCTGTTTTTT	NA	TRBV4-3	TRBD2	TRBJ2-2
CASSPPRGQNSPLHF	TGTGCCAGCAGTCCTCCCCGGGGGCAGAATTCACCCCTCCACTTT	few	TRBV12-3/TRBV12-4	NA	TRBJ1-6
CAIRDSRPTDTQYF	TGTGCCATACGGGACTCTAGGCCCACAGATACGCAGTATTTT	NA	TRBV10-3	NA	TRBJ2-3
CASTSLYRVQDEKLFF	TGTGCCAGCACCTCATTATACAGGGTGCAGGATGAAAAACTGTTTTTT	NA	TRBV12-3/TRBV12-4	NA	TRBJ1-4
CSETTKSSGLNTDTQYF	TGCAGCGAGACGACGAAATCCTCGGGACTGAACACAGATACGCAGTATTTT	once	TRBV29-1	NA	TRBJ2-3
CASRPPGQRIDSPLHF	TGTGCCAGTAGACCACCGGGACAGCGAATCGATTCACCCCTCCACTTT	NA	TRBV19	TRBD1	TRBJ1-6
CASSPTKNTGELFF	TGTGCCAGCAGCCCGACTAAGAACACCGGGGAGCTGTTTTTT	NA	TRBV6-1	NA	TRBJ2-2
CASITAQAGSYNEQFF	TGTGCCAGCATTACCGCCCAAGCGGGATCCTACAATGAGCAGTTCTTC	few	TRBV6-1	TRBD2	TRBJ2-1
CASSSDGYGYTF	TGTGCCAGCAGCTCGGACGGCTATGGCTACACCTTC	many	TRBV7-9	NA	TRBJ1-2
CASSRGDGFRELFF	TGTGCCAGCAGTAGGGGTGACGGGTTCCGGGAGCTGTTTTTT	NA	TRBV25-1	NA	TRBJ2-2
CASSRNDFVGEQYF	TGTGCCAGCAGCCGAAACGACTTTGTAGGGGAGCAGTACTTC	many	TRBV12-3/TRBV12-4	NA	TRBJ2-7
CASSFNRAGLAYEQYF	TGTGCCAGCAGCTTTAACCGGGCAGGGCTCGCCTACGAGCAGTACTTC	NA	TRBV13	NA	TRBJ2-7
CASSFRHRGVESRAGELFF	TGTGCCAGTAGCTTCCGACACCGGGGCGTAGAAAGCCGGGCCGGGGAGCTGTTTTTT	few	TRBV19	NA	TRBJ2-2
CASSYPGQGAGKAFF	TGTGCCAGCAGCTACCCCGGACAGGGGGCTGGGAAAGCTTTCTTT	many	TRBV3-2	NA	TRBJ1-1
CSVQQRNTEAFF	TGCAGCGTTCAACAGCGGAACACTGAAGCTTTCTTT	few	TRBV29-1	NA	TRBJ1-1
CASSVYQETQYF	TGTGCCAGCAGTGTCTACCAAGAGACCCAGTACTTC	many	TRBV28	NA	TRBJ2-5
CASSGGCSRSSYNSPLHF	TGCGCCAGCAGTGGTGGATGTAGCCGGAGCTCCTATAATTCACCCCTCCACTTT	many	TRBV10-1	NA	TRBJ1-6
CASSEARRGTEAFF	TGTGCCAGCAGTGAAGCACGCAGGGGCACTGAAGCTTTCTTT	many	TRBV2	NA	TRBJ1-1
CASSLEGTGYSDTQYF	TGTGCCAGCAGCTTAGAGGGGACAGGGTATTCAGATACGCAGTATTTT	NA	TRBV7-8	TRBD1	TRBJ2-3
CANNPGKGSQFF	TGTGCCAACAACCCAGGGAAGGGTTCGCAGTTCTTC	NA	TRBV28	NA	TRBJ2-1
CASRRPGLFTNTEAFF	TGTGCCAGCAGACGACCGGGACTCTTTACTAACACTGAAGCTTTCTTT	many	TRBV12-3/TRBV12-4	NA	TRBJ1-1
CASRLGGRGNTIYF	TGTGCCAGCAGGCTAGGGGGCCGAGGAAACACCATATATTTT	NA	TRBV25-1	TRBD1	TRBJ1-3
CASSYSSRLAAVRMSYEQYF	TGTGCCAGCAGTTACTCCTCGAGACTAGCCGCGGTTAGAATGTCCTACGAGCAGTACTTC	few	TRBV6-2/TRBV6-3	TRBD2	TRBJ2-7